There are many counts of the clone carrying this T cell receptor beta chain. What it recognizes is unknown. TCRdb called the 5' RACE reads again in MiXCR, with one record for every CDR3 protein. The table has about 20,000 distinct CDR3 sequences, approximately 2.2% seen once. This CDR3 is 15 amino acids long. Germline V gene sequence: CDR1 KGHSH, CDR2 LQKENI. Deletions cut 0 bases from V and 5 bases from J, with 10 bases between. Blood mononuclear cells were expanded for three to four days using either OKT3 anti-CD3 antibody or CD3/CD28 beads. These data are taken from a study of beta chain bispecific antibodies for T cell cancers. The study, taken as a whole, reports: The TRBV12-3 share of total TRBV signal fell approximately 99% after anti-TRBV12 rather than anti-CD19 exposure. Most targeted TRBV signal came from the leukemia cell line cells, not normal T cells.

The sample here was healthy donor T cells cultured with leukemia cells, taken from a culture containing a bispecific antibody targeting TCR Vbeta12. The sequence was collected from a human donor in good health. Some clones in this sample may be carry-over from other donors' samples. The chain joins TRBV18 to TRBJ2-2; the D gene could be TRBD1 or TRBD2 (5 bases each). The CDR3 here is CASSPPGDPTGELFF. The CDR3 nucleotides read TGTGCCAGCTCACCACCGGGGGATCCTACCGGGGAGCTGTTTTTT.